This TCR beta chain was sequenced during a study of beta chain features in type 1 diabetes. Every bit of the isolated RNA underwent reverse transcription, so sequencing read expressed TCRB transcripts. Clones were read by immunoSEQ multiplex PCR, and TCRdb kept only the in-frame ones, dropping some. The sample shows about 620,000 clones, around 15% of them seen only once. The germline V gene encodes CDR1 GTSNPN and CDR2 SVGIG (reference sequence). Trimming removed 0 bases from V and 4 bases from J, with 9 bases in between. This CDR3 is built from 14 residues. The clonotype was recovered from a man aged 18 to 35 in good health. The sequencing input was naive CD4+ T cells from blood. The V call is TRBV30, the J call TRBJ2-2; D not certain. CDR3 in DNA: TGTGCCTGGAGTGTACAATCATGCACCGGGGAGCTGTTTTTT. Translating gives CAWSVQSCTGELFF.